This is a list of T cell receptor beta chains from one sample in a study of T cell changes during pregnancy in multiple sclerosis. Clones were read by immunoSEQ multiplex PCR, and TCRdb kept only the in-frame ones, dropping some. The table has around 55,000 clones, roughly 93% seen once. This material consisted of CD8+ T cells from peripheral blood mononuclear cells, taken in the second trimester of pregnancy. The receptors come from a female donor with multiple sclerosis, enrolled in a pregnancy study. Both conserved end residues are part of each CDR3. D genes are given only for firm matches. A clone size is listed for some rows: how often the clone was seen (once, few, many), or a class if it is expanded.

J gene	D gene	clone size	V gene	CDR3 protein	CDR3 DNA
TRBJ2-7	TRBD1	-	TRBV4-1	CASRGTGEGEQYF	TGCGCCAGCAGAGGGACAGGGGAGGGGGAGCAGTACTTC
TRBJ2-7	TRBD2	-	TRBV27	CASSVAGEINEQYF	TGTGCCAGCAGTGTAGCGGGAGAAATCAACGAGCAGTACTTC
TRBJ2-7	-	-	TRBV9	CASSAESGPLSYEQYF	TGTGCCAGCAGCGCGGAGAGCGGGCCCCTCTCCTACGAGCAGTACTTC
TRBJ2-5	-	-	TRBV25-1	CASSIFGGAVETQYF	TGTGCCAGCAGCATTTTCGGAGGGGCGGTAGAGACCCAGTACTTC
TRBJ2-2	TRBD2	-	TRBV5-4	CASSLAGTSGRDTGELFF	TGTGCCAGCAGCTTGGCCGGGACTAGCGGGAGGGATACCGGGGAGCTGTTTTTT
TRBJ1-3	-	-	TRBV19	CASHTPGISGNTIYF	TGTGCCAGTCATACCCCAGGGATCTCTGGAAACACCATATATTTT
TRBJ2-7	-	-	TRBV6-1	CASNEGGTYEQYF	TGTGCCAGCAACGAAGGGGGAACCTACGAGCAGTACTTC
TRBJ2-7	TRBD1	-	TRBV29-1	CSVAYRGLLYEQYF	TGCAGCGTAGCTTACAGGGGCCTCCTCTACGAGCAGTACTTC
TRBJ1-1	-	-	TRBV7-6	CASSLALLTGNTEAFF	TGTGCCAGCAGCTTAGCCTTGCTAACCGGGAACACTGAAGCTTTCTTT
TRBJ2-5	TRBD2	once	TRBV7-3	CASSSSGGNQETQYF	TGTGCCAGCAGCTCGAGCGGGGGGAATCAAGAGACCCAGTACTTC
TRBJ2-5	TRBD2	-	TRBV6-5	CASSRSGGRETQYF	TGTGCCAGCAGTCGATCGGGAGGGCGGGAGACCCAGTACTTC
TRBJ2-7	TRBD1	-	TRBV7-9	CASSHWTGGYEQYF	TGTGCCAGCAGCCACTGGACAGGCGGTTACGAGCAGTACTTC
TRBJ2-1	-	-	TRBV13	CASSLPGLRNINEQFF	TGTGCCAGCAGCCTCCCCGGACTAAGGAATATCAATGAGCAGTTCTTC
TRBJ2-3	TRBD1	-	TRBV6-5	CASSETGGTDTQYF	TGTGCCAGCAGTGAGACAGGGGGCACAGATACGCAGTATTTT
TRBJ2-5	-	-	TRBV7-8	CASSLDYHQETQYF	TGTGCCAGCAGCTTGGACTATCACCAAGAGACCCAGTACTTC
TRBJ1-4	TRBD1	-	TRBV7-8	CASSNRTGRRGRIEKLFF	TGTGCCAGCAGCAATAGGACAGGAAGACGGGGCCGCATTGAAAAACTGTTTTTT
TRBJ2-3	-	-	TRBV9	CASSVGGGTGTYF	-
TRBJ2-7	-	-	TRBV2	CATNTGTGQYF	TGTGCCACGAATACAGGGACGGGGCAGTACTTC
TRBJ2-2	-	-	TRBV25-1	CASSEYVTGELFF	TGTGCCAGCAGTGAATACGTGACAGGGGAGCTGTTTTTT
TRBJ2-1	-	once	TRBV6-5	CASSYAQNNEQFF	TGTGCCAGCAGTTACGCACAGAACAATGAGCAGTTCTTC
TRBJ2-6	TRBD1	-	TRBV28	CASSSDKTGKSGANVLTF	TGTGCCAGCAGTTCAGATAAGACAGGGAAATCTGGGGCCAACGTCCTGACTTTC
TRBJ2-1	TRBD1	-	TRBV19	CASSIDRGHYNEQFF	TGTGCCAGTAGTATAGACAGGGGGCACTACAATGAGCAGTTCTTC
TRBJ2-7	-	-	TRBV19	CASIGQAPYEQYF	TGTGCCAGTATCGGCCAGGCTCCCTACGAGCAGTACTTC
TRBJ1-1	-	-	TRBV11-3	CASSPTPVNTEAFF	TGTGCCAGCAGCCCCACCCCAGTGAACACTGAAGCTTTCTTT
TRBJ2-7	TRBD1	-	TRBV15	CATRQGSGEQYF	TGTGCCACCCGACAGGGGTCTGGCGAGCAGTACTTC
TRBJ2-5	TRBD1	few	TRBV6-6	CASSVTGGQETQYF	TGTGCCAGCAGCGTTACAGGGGGACAAGAGACCCAGTACTTC
TRBJ2-1	TRBD1	-	TRBV27	CASSLRQGLNEQFF	TGTGCCAGCAGTCTTCGACAGGGTCTGAATGAGCAGTTCTTC
TRBJ2-1	-	-	TRBV6-1	CASSEAPRHYSYNEQFF	TGTGCCAGCAGTGAAGCGCCGAGGCACTATTCCTACAATGAGCAGTTCTTC
TRBJ1-1	-	-	TRBV2	CASRGESEAFF	TGTGCCAGCAGAGGGGAATCTGAAGCTTTCTTT
TRBJ1-2	-	-	TRBV7-9	CASSSGVLMGGYTF	TGTGCCAGCAGCTCGGGGGTTTTAATGGGTGGCTACACCTTC
TRBJ2-1	TRBD2	-	TRBV27	CASSLIGGRMYNEQFF	TGTGCCAGCAGTTTAATAGGCGGGAGGATGTACAATGAGCAGTTCTTC
TRBJ2-7	-	-	TRBV19	CASSRRRGGSDEQYF	TGTGCCAGTAGCCGAAGGCGGGGAGGTTCGGACGAGCAGTACTTC